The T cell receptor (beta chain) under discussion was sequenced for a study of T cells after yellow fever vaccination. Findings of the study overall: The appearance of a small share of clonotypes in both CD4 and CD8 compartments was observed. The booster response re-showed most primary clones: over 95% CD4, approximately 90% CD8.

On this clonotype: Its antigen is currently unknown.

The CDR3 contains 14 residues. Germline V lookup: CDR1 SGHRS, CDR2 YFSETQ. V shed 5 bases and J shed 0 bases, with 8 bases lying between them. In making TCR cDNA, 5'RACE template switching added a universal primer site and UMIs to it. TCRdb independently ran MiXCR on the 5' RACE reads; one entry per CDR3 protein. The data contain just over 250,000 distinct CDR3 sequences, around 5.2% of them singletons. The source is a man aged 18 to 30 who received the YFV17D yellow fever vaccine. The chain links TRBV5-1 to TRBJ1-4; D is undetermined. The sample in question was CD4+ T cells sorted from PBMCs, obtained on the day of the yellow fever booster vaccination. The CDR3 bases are TGCGCCAGCAGGATGGGCACAACTAATGAAAAACTGTTTTTT. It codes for CASRMGTTNEKLFF.